The rows below give T cell receptor beta chains drawn from one sample of a study of CD8 T cells in ankylosing spondylitis. A single record per CDR3 protein comes from TCRdb applying MiXCR to the 5' RACE reads. The sample includes more than 110,000 distinct CDR3 sequences, roughly 8.3% of them seen just once. The sequenced sample was synovial fluid, either unsorted or a sorted T cell fraction (not recorded which). The receptors derive from a male donor with ankylosing spondylitis. Each CDR3 is given with its conserved first and last residue. D genes are given only for firm matches. The size field is filled for only some rows; it gives once, few, many or a size class.

d_gene	v_gene	j_gene	abundance	CDR3aa	CDR3nt
.	TRBV6-2/TRBV6-3	TRBJ2-3	many	CASTMDVTDTQYF	TGTGCCAGCACGATGGACGTCACAGATACGCAGTATTTT
TRBD1	TRBV20-1	TRBJ1-2	.	CSAPQQGAVRANYGYTF	TGCAGTGCCCCGCAACAGGGGGCGGTTAGAGCTAACTATGGCTACACCTTC
TRBD2	TRBV4-2	TRBJ2-5	.	CASSLQRGGQETQYF	TGTGCCAGCAGCCTCCAGCGGGGGGGCCAAGAGACCCAGTACTTC
TRBD2	TRBV28	TRBJ2-5	many	CASSPQNGGEGTQYF	TGTGCCAGCAGCCCCCAGAATGGGGGGGAAGGGACCCAGTACTTC
TRBD1	TRBV25-1	TRBJ2-1	medium-sized	CASSNRQGSSYNEQFF	TGTGCCAGCAGTAACCGACAGGGGAGCTCCTACAATGAGCAGTTCTTC
TRBD2	TRBV15	TRBJ2-2	few	CATSRSPGLGSGELFF	TGTGCCACCAGCAGATCACCGGGACTAGGAAGCGGGGAGCTGTTTTTT
TRBD2	TRBV7-2	TRBJ2-3	many	CASSLGSSGIRYTQYF	TGTGCCAGCAGCTTAGGGTCTAGCGGGATACGGTATACGCAGTATTTT
.	TRBV29-1	TRBJ1-1	many	CSVLRIYSTEAFF	TGCAGCGTCCTACGGATTTATTCCACTGAAGCTTTCTTT
.	TRBV28	TRBJ2-7	many	CASSWAPSPGHSYEQYF	TGTGCCAGCAGCTGGGCTCCTTCTCCGGGACACTCCTACGAGCAGTACTTC
.	TRBV12-3/TRBV12-4	TRBJ1-5	.	CASSSYRAQPQHF	TGTGCCAGCAGTTCGTACAGGGCTCAGCCCCAGCATTTT
TRBD2	TRBV5-1	TRBJ2-1	.	CASSLQLAGYNEQFF	TGCGCCAGCAGCTTGCAACTAGCGGGGTACAATGAGCAGTTCTTC
.	TRBV11-2	TRBJ2-1	.	CASSLGRASWGSYNEQFF	TGTGCCAGCAGCTTAGGTCGGGCTAGCTGGGGCTCCTACAATGAGCAGTTCTTC
.	TRBV7-8	TRBJ2-7	.	CASSSPRSISYEQYF	TGTGCCAGCAGCTCCCCACGATCGATTTCCTACGAGCAGTACTTC
TRBD1	TRBV6-1	TRBJ1-2	many	CASSPGQGASYGYTF	TGTGCCAGCAGTCCGGGACAGGGGGCGAGCTATGGCTACACCTTC
.	TRBV18	TRBJ1-6	few	CASSPAFLGVRSPLHF	TGTGCCAGCTCACCCGCTTTCCTGGGGGTTAGGTCACCCCTCCACTTT
.	TRBV5-1	TRBJ1-1	many	CASSDGGLSGANTEAFF	TGCGCCAGCAGCGACGGGGGATTGTCAGGAGCTAACACTGAAGCTTTCTTT
.	TRBV18	TRBJ1-2	many	CASSLGTSIRGYTF	TGTGCCAGCTCACTGGGGACATCGATACGTGGCTACACCTTC
.	TRBV6-1	TRBJ2-2	many	CATRGFANTGELFF	TGTGCCACCCGAGGGTTCGCGAACACCGGGGAGCTGTTTTTT
TRBD1	TRBV4-3	TRBJ2-5	many	CASSQNRGETQYF	TGCGCCAGCAGCCAGAACAGGGGCGAGACCCAGTACTTC
TRBD1	TRBV28	TRBJ2-3	many	CASRDRSTDTQYF	TGTGCCAGCCGGGACAGAAGCACAGATACGCAGTATTTT
.	TRBV28	TRBJ2-6	many	CASSLSQVAGANVLTF	TGTGCCAGCAGTTTATCCCAGGTCGCCGGGGCCAACGTCCTGACTTTC
.	TRBV5-1	TRBJ1-1	many	CASSLRATGGNTEAFF	TGCGCCAGCAGCTTGAGGGCAACCGGGGGGAACACTGAAGCTTTCTTT
.	TRBV24-1	TRBJ1-3	few	CAPFQVDTIYF	TGTGCCCCCTTCCAGGTGGACACCATATATTTT
TRBD1	TRBV18	TRBJ1-2	few	CASSPGTVQGYTF	TGTGCCAGCTCACCCGGGACAGTGCAGGGCTACACCTTC
.	TRBV27	TRBJ1-6	many	CASSLFGVRGPNSPLHF	TGTGCCAGCAGTTTATTTGGAGTCCGGGGGCCAAATTCACCCCTCCACTTT
.	TRBV20-1	TRBJ1-1	many	CSAREGAGDTEAFF	TGCAGTGCTAGAGAGGGGGCGGGGGACACTGAAGCTTTCTTT
TRBD2	TRBV2	TRBJ2-4	.	CASSGGRAKNIQYF	TGTGCCAGCAGCGGCGGGAGGGCCAAAAACATTCAGTACTTC
.	TRBV2	TRBJ1-2	.	CASTGGPNYGYTF	TGTGCCAGCACCGGGGGCCCTAACTATGGCTACACCTTC
.	TRBV7-9	TRBJ2-7	many	CASSLTTYEQYF	TGTGCCAGCAGCCTAACTACCTACGAGCAGTACTTC
TRBD1	TRBV7-8	TRBJ1-4	.	CASSRDRGLRGREKLFF	TGTGCCAGCTCACGAGACAGGGGGCTCCGGGGCCGTGAAAAACTGTTTTTT
.	TRBV18	TRBJ1-2	.	CASSPGDNYGYTF	TGTGCCAGCTCACCCGGAGATAACTATGGCTACACCTTC
.	TRBV20-1	TRBJ2-7	many	CSAGNYEQYF	TGCAGTGCTGGAAACTACGAGCAGTACTTC